This TCR beta chain was sequenced in a study of radiation and T cells in renal cell carcinoma. Time point given: blood 4 weeks post-SBRT, at nephrectomy. Treatment meaning: 15 Gy SBRT to primary tumor, nephrectomy 4 weeks later. Nephrectomy followed 15 Gy stereotactic body radiation by 4 weeks. Serial blood draws occurred at baseline and 2 and 4 weeks post-SBRT. Of note for this clone: Its antigen is undetermined.

The ends were cut back, 4 bases at V and 8 bases at J, with 14 bases in the middle. The CDR3 has 13 residues. In germline, CDR1 is MNHEY, CDR2 SVGAGI. Using immunoSEQ multiplex PCR, the repertoire was profiled, and TCRdb retains in-frame clones only, with some absent. Of roughly 82,000 clones listed, roughly nine tenths are singletons. General study findings and limits: No pretreatment tumor biopsies were available for baseline clonotypes.

The clonotype comes from a woman in her 70s with renal cell carcinoma. Here the sequenced sample was blood, taken from a patient whose treatment included radiotherapy and nephrectomy. The chain carries TRBV6-5 and TRBJ1-1, with a weak D call TRBD1 (6 bases). The CDR3, as DNA: TGTGCCAGCAGTTGGCTGGACAGTAACGAAGCTTTCTTT. It codes for CASSWLDSNEAFF.